This T cell receptor beta chain was obtained from a study of blood T cells in healthy people across ages. Overall study findings and caveats: The study lacked donor CMV status, which possibly confounded expanded clonotype changes.

Alongside a J-beta primer mix, a sample-barcoded 5' primer served in a second PCR lasting about 7 to 11 cycles. Every cDNA was tagged by a template-switch adaptor with 12 random nucleotides. TCRdb recomputed calls from the 5' RACE reads with MiXCR, one row per CDR3 protein. Of some 760,000 distinct CDR3 sequences in the sample, 25% were seen once. About this clonotype itself: Its antigen is as yet unknown.

This CDR3 contains 12 residues. The germline gives CDR1 SQVTM, CDR2 ANQGSEA. These data also featured in a second study, about T cells of mothers and their children. That paper notes: Added by the second PCR's M1S primer were sample barcodes and 2-4 random nucleotides. Per child, 2.5 million to 3 million TCR beta CDR3 reads were obtained, against over 10 million per mother.

Specimen: blood. The gene calls are TRBV29-1 and TRBJ2-5; D remains unclear. Matching the DNA end better, TRBJ2-7 makes the J call doubtful. This TCR was sampled from a boy younger than 18 in good health. The CDR3 spells CSVVSPTYEQYF. CDR3 sequence (DNA): TGCAGCGTTGTTTCTCCGACCTACGAGCAGTACTTC.